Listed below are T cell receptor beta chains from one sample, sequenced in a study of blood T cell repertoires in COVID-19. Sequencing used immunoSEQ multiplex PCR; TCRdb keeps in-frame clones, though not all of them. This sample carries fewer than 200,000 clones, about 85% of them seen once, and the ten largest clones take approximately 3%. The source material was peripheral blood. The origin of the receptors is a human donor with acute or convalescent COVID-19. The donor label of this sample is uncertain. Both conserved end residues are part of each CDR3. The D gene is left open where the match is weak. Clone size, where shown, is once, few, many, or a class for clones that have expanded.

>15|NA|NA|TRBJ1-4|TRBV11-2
TGTGCCAGCAGCTTAGTAGGCCAACGCGGGGAAAAACTGTTTTTT
CASSLVGQRGEKLFF
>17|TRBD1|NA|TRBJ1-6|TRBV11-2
TGTGCCAGCAGCTTAAGGGGGACAGGAGGGGCGCATTCACCCCTCCACTTT
CASSLRGTGGAHSPLHF
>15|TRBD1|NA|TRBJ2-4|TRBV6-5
TGTGCCAGCAGTTCCGGGACAGGGGGCCTAAACATTCAGTACTTC
CASSSGTGGLNIQYF
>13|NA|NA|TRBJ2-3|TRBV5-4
TGTGCCAGCAGCCCGGCTAGGGGAGATACGCAGTATTTT
CASSPARGDTQYF
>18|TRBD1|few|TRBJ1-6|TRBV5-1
TGCGCCAGCAGCTTGGGAAAGATAACCGGGACAGGGGTATCACCCCTCCACTTT
CASSLGKITGTGVSPLHF
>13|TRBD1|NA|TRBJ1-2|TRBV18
TGTGCCAGCTCAGCACAGGGGGCCGCTGGCTACACCTTC
CASSAQGAAGYTF
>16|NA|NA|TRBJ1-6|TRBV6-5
TGTGCCAGCACTTACCGGTTAAGCTCCTATAATTCACCCCTCCACTTT
CASTYRLSSYNSPLHF
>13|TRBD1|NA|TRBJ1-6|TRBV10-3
TGTGCCATCTACAGGGGGGATAATTCACCCCTCCACTTT
CAIYRGDNSPLHF
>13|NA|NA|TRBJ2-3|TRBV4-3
TGCGCCAGCAGCCACGCGACTCGGGATACGCAGTATTTT
CASSHATRDTQYF
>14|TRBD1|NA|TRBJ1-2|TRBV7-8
TGTGCCAGCGAACAGGGGGCAGCTACCTATGGCTACACCTTC
CASEQGAATYGYTF